This TCR beta chain emerged from a study of blood T cell repertoires in COVID-19 (dated by TCRdb to the early 2020s). General notes on the study: Samples from collaborators originated in the United States, Italy and Spain and spanned both the acute and convalescent phases of COVID-19. The prospective study material was composed of cDNA or gDNA derived from T cells, B-cell-depleted T cells, or PBMCs. The samples were drawn from two sources: the first 160 participants of the ongoing ImmuneRACE study, and 1,200 or so subjects contributed by 6 global collaborators. A de-identified subject ID, COVID-19 status, age in years and sex were almost always included in the sample metadata. The repertoires were made available in a free public database intended to serve as a resource for research on the immune response to SARS-CoV-2. Where HLA class I and class II types were available, the types were taken from metadata supplied by the sample provider, not from assay-based typing. Deeply sampled blood TCRbeta repertoires from subjects exposed to, actively infected with, or recovered from COVID-19 were included in the dataset. What the authors observed across the whole study: Clinical and demographic metadata were provided uncurated, with the amount varying by source and participant.

This clone was found a few times. There is no known antigen for this receptor. Base qualities were left out, and no much larger clone turns up one base away. The CDR3, from cysteine to phenylalanine, totals 16 residues. The entry retains the CDR3 DNA only, 48 bases that are in frame from base 1. After removal of 0 bases from V and 10 bases from J, the junction retains 8 bases not matched to a gene. Via the germline V gene, CDR1 is MGHRA and CDR2 YSYEKL. TCRbeta CDR3 regions were amplified from genomic DNA by means of the immunoSEQ Assay, a bias-controlled multiplex PCR. Per the original workflow: Nucleated cell counts per sample were estimated from amplification of reference gene primers within the assay. Sequence reads were collapsed and filtered to measure the absolute abundance of every unique TCRbeta CDR3 rearrangement. Productive Simpson clonality was computed per sample as the square root of Simpson's diversity index over productive rearrangements. The source is immuneACCESS, and TCRdb retained only in-frame sequences with V and J called. Part of the clones is not carried over; for the studies checked, unresolved V genes explain less than half of this, and the remainder is unexplained. V and J calls and clone size come straight from that table; D and trimming were deduced from the DNA. This sample holds just under 300,000 clones; 85% to 90% were observed only once. The ten most abundant clones make up around 1.4% of the sample.

Each collaborating institution followed its own protocols to collect whole blood in K2EDTA tubes. For TCRbeta analysis, collaborator samples were shipped as frozen whole blood, as isolated PBMCs, or as DNA extracted from either sample type. The chain is encoded by TRBV4-1 joined to TRBJ1-4; 10 of the junction bases match TRBD1. Sequencing was carried out using peripheral blood. The receptor's source is a man aged 70 or older with acute or convalescent COVID-19. The nucleotide sequence reads TGCGCCAGCAGCCAAGATATCGCGGGACAGGGGAGAAAACTGTTTTTT. Its translation reads: CASSQDIAGQGRKLFF.